The rows below give T cell receptor beta chains drawn from one sample of a study of shared clonotypes between healthy human individuals. Produced via immunoSEQ multiplex PCR; TCRdb's table is partial and in-frame only. The table lists some 2 million clones, 90% to 95% of them singletons. Input material: naive CD4+ T cells sorted from blood. These receptors were obtained from a man between 18 and 29 years old in good health. Both conserved end residues are part of each CDR3. D genes are given only for firm matches. The listing skips clone size in some rows; elsewhere it reads once, few, many or a size class.

CDR3 DNA: TGTGCCAGCAGTTACTCACGGGGCGCAGGATATGGCTACACCTTC
CDR3 protein: CASSYSRGAGYGYTF
J gene: TRBJ1-2
D gene: .
clone size: .
V gene: TRBV6-5

CDR3 DNA: TGTGCCTGGAGTGTAGGCGGAAACACCATATATTTT
CDR3 protein: CAWSVGGNTIYF
J gene: TRBJ1-3
D gene: .
clone size: .
V gene: TRBV30

CDR3 DNA: TGTGCCAGCAGCTTCGGACAGGGAGAGTATCAGCCCCAGCATTTT
CDR3 protein: CASSFGQGEYQPQHF
J gene: TRBJ1-5
D gene: TRBD1
clone size: once
V gene: TRBV7-2

CDR3 DNA: TGCGCCAGCAGCTCGAACTTGGATACGCAGTATTTT
CDR3 protein: CASSSNLDTQYF
J gene: TRBJ2-3
D gene: .
clone size: .
V gene: TRBV5-1

CDR3 DNA: TGTGCCAGCTCACCCCCCACAGGGGGCCCTGGAAACACCATATATTTT
CDR3 protein: CASSPPTGGPGNTIYF
J gene: TRBJ1-3
D gene: TRBD1
clone size: .
V gene: TRBV18

CDR3 DNA: TGTGCCAGCAGTGTGGCCCCTTATAGCAATCAGCCCCAGCATTTT
CDR3 protein: CASSVAPYSNQPQHF
J gene: TRBJ1-5
D gene: .
clone size: .
V gene: TRBV6-1

CDR3 DNA: TGTGCCTGGAGTCCGCAGGGGGCCGGGGGCTACACCTTC
CDR3 protein: CAWSPQGAGGYTF
J gene: TRBJ1-2
D gene: TRBD1
clone size: .
V gene: TRBV30

CDR3 DNA: TGCAGCGTTGAGGGCAGCCTCTCTGGGGCCAACGTCCTGACTTTC
CDR3 protein: CSVEGSLSGANVLTF
J gene: TRBJ2-6
D gene: .
clone size: .
V gene: TRBV29-1

CDR3 DNA: TGTGCCAGCAGCTTAAAGGGGAGCTACGAGCAGTACTTC
CDR3 protein: CASSLKGSYEQYF
J gene: TRBJ2-7
D gene: .
clone size: .
V gene: TRBV11-2

CDR3 DNA: TGTGCCAGCACCACTGGAGCGGTCCCGGTGCGCGGGGAGCTGTTTTTT
CDR3 protein: CASTTGAVPVRGELFF
J gene: TRBJ2-2
D gene: .
clone size: .
V gene: TRBV28

CDR3 DNA: TGTGCCAGCAGCCCGGACACCTTCGATGGCTACACCTTC
CDR3 protein: CASSPDTFDGYTF
J gene: TRBJ1-2
D gene: .
clone size: .
V gene: TRBV28

CDR3 DNA: TGTGCCAGCAGCTTAGAGGTAGTTTACGAGCAGTACTTC
CDR3 protein: CASSLEVVYEQYF
J gene: TRBJ2-7
D gene: .
clone size: .
V gene: TRBV11-2

CDR3 DNA: TGTGCCAGTAGTATAGCCGGGCTTTTGGGGGACCACGAGCAGTACTTC
CDR3 protein: CASSIAGLLGDHEQYF
J gene: TRBJ2-7
D gene: .
clone size: .
V gene: TRBV19

CDR3 DNA: TGTGCCAGCAGTTTGAGTAGGGGGGCGGGGGAAAAACTGTTTTTT
CDR3 protein: CASSLSRGAGEKLFF
J gene: TRBJ1-4
D gene: .
clone size: .
V gene: TRBV27

CDR3 DNA: TGTGCCAGTAGTATAGATCCCTCGGAGACCCAGTACTTC
CDR3 protein: CASSIDPSETQYF
J gene: TRBJ2-5
D gene: .
clone size: .
V gene: TRBV19

CDR3 DNA: TGTGCCAGCAGGGCGACAGGGGTCGGTCAGCCCCAGCATTTT
CDR3 protein: CASRATGVGQPQHF
J gene: TRBJ1-5
D gene: TRBD1
clone size: .
V gene: TRBV6-5

CDR3 DNA: TGTGCCAGCACAAGACAGGGGGCGCGTTCAGATACGCAGTATTTT
CDR3 protein: CASTRQGARSDTQYF
J gene: TRBJ2-3
D gene: TRBD1
clone size: .
V gene: TRBV6-1

CDR3 DNA: TGTGCCAGCTCACCACCCGGGGCCACCGGGGAGCTGTTTTTT
CDR3 protein: CASSPPGATGELFF
J gene: TRBJ2-2
D gene: .
clone size: .
V gene: TRBV18

CDR3 DNA: TGCGCCAGCAGCCAAGAGTGGGCCCGGCTTAGCGGGAGGGGAATACCCAATGAGCAGTTCTTC
CDR3 protein: CASSQEWARLSGRGIPNEQFF
J gene: TRBJ2-1
D gene: TRBD2
clone size: .
V gene: TRBV4-3

CDR3 DNA: TGCGCCAGCAGCTGGAGGGGTAGCGGGAGGAGCAATGAGCAGTTCTTC
CDR3 protein: CASSWRGSGRSNEQFF
J gene: TRBJ2-1
D gene: TRBD2
clone size: .
V gene: TRBV5-1